The source of this T cell receptor beta chain is a study of blood T cell repertoires in COVID-19. At the level of the study: Specimens from acute and convalescent COVID-19 originated in the United States, Italy and Spain. T cells, B-cell-depleted T cells, or PBMCs supplied cDNA or gDNA.

J lost 3 bases, V lost 3 bases, and 4 bases had no gene match. Germline V gene sequence: CDR1 SGHVS, CDR2 FQNEAQ. The CDR3 has 16 amino acids. As processed by the authors: Quantification of nucleated cells was approximated via reference gene primer amplification. The data were produced by immunoSEQ multiplex PCR, yet TCRdb's version contains in-frame clones alone and is incomplete. V and J calls and clone size are those listed in that table; D and trimming were worked out from the DNA. The data hold roughly 290,000 clones, with around 88% observed a single time. The V and J genes are TRBV7-8 and TRBJ2-2; 10 nucleotides align to TRBD1. Sequenced sample: peripheral blood. The sequence derives from a man aged 30 to 45 with acute or convalescent COVID-19. This CDR3 is CASSLGQGIDTGELFF. Here the CDR3 DNA reads TGTGCCAGCAGCTTGGGACAGGGGATAGACACCGGGGAGCTGTTTTTT.